What follows describes a single TCR beta chain. Antigen: not known. This record belongs to a study of shared clonotypes between healthy human individuals. The donors were all Caucasian adults (living in Nashville, Tennessee). General study findings and limits: Estimated richness was generally greater in naive than memory subsets. Blood was the only sampled material, and tissue repertoires likely differ.

The CDR3 is 13 amino acids. The ends were cut back, 1 base at V and 5 bases at J, with 9 bases in the middle. Germline CDR1 and CDR2: SEHNR and FQNEAQ (reference sequence). Clones were read by immunoSEQ multiplex PCR, and TCRdb kept only the in-frame ones, dropping some. The sample lists more than 550,000 clones, about 92% occurring once. This sequence was found in a man aged 18 to 29 in good health. Some clones in this sample may be carry-over from other donors' samples. Sequences were obtained from memory CD8+ T cells from PBMCs. Noted subset: CD45RO+ cells pooled with CCR7-negative TemRA cells. This chain joins TRBV7-9 and TRBJ2-7; D unclear. CDR3 coding DNA: TGTGCCAGCAGCTTAGGGGCTTTGGACGAGCAGTACTTC. Its protein product is CASSLGALDEQYF.